This passage covers 30 T cell receptor beta chains from one sample sequenced in a study of early T cells in non-severe SARS-CoV-2 infection. TCRdb recomputed calls from the 5' RACE reads with MiXCR, one row per CDR3 protein. The table lists 25,000 to 40,000 distinct CDR3 sequences, 4.7% of them singletons. Sequenced sample: whole blood. These receptors all stem from an adult who was a healthcare worker with PCR-confirmed SARS-CoV-2 infection or an uninfected control (not recorded which).

This clonotype was picked up one time. With a much larger clone just one base away, this may be a read error. The genes are TRBV10-3 and TRBJ2-1, with D perhaps TRBD2 (6 bases). This CDR3 comprises 15 residues. V was trimmed by 3 bases and J by 8 bases, leaving 17 bases between them. Looked up from germline, CDR1 is ENHRY and CDR2 is SYGVKD. The CDR3 DNA is TGTGCCATCAGTGACACTAGCCTACCTGGGGATGAGCAGTTCTTC. Translating gives CAISDTSLPGDEQFF.

This clonotype was seen at least ten times. This chain connects TRBV4-3 to TRBJ2-2, with D perhaps TRBD2 (6 bases). V shed 0 bases and J shed 3 bases, with 17 bases lying between them. CDR1 and CDR2 from the germline V gene are LGHNA and YSLEER. The CDR3 covers 18 residues. The CDR3 reads CASSQDLYRWGDTGELFF. For the CDR3, the DNA is TGCGCCAGCAGCCAAGATCTCTACCGGTGGGGGGACACCGGGGAGCTGTTTTTT.

This clonotype was seen at least ten times. The chain uses TRBV10-3 and TRBJ2-7; D not certain. Germline V gene lookup returns CDR1 ENHRY and CDR2 SYGVKD. Trimming removed 4 bases from V and 2 bases from J, with 3 bases in between. CDR3 length: 11 residues. The CDR3, as DNA: TGTGCCATCAGTGCAACCTACGAGCAGTACTTC. It yields the protein CAISATYEQYF.

This clonotype was seen repeatedly, ten times or more. The V call is TRBV29-1, the J call TRBJ1-1; a weak D match, TRBD1 (6 bases). V gave up 0 bases and J gave up 7 bases, with 12 bases separating them. The CDR3 has 13 amino acids. Germline-derived CDR1 and CDR2 are SQVTM and ANQGSEA. CDR3 DNA: TGCAGCGTTGAAGACAGGGGTTGGAGTGAAGCTTTCTTT. Amino acid sequence: CSVEDRGWSEAFF.

This clonotype has ten or more counts. The genes are TRBV14 and TRBJ2-2; D unclear. The length of the CDR3 is 14 residues. CDR1 and CDR2 from the germline V gene are SGHDN and FVKESK. V gave up 1 base and J gave up 2 bases, with 5 bases separating them. Here the CDR3 reads CASSQGGNTGELFF. Here the CDR3 DNA reads TGTGCCAGCAGCCAAGGAGGTAACACCGGGGAGCTGTTTTTT.

This clonotype was recorded at least ten times. The chain has TRBV4-3 and TRBJ1-1; 7 bases map to TRBD1. Germline values: CDR1 LGHNA, CDR2 YSLEER. J gave up 3 bases and V 2 bases, and 3 bases lay outside the gene matches. The CDR3 loop spans 14 amino acids. CDR3 bases: TGCGCCAGCAGCCAATTTACAGGGGACACTGAAGCTTTCTTT. Translated: CASSQFTGDTEAFF.

This clonotype has a count of ten or more. The rearrangement links TRBV29-1 to TRBJ2-5, with D unresolved. The germline V and J ends were trimmed by 3 bases and 2 bases, with 10 bases remaining between them. Germline loops: CDR1 SQVTM, CDR2 ANQGSEA. There are 13 residues in the CDR3. CDR3 bases: TGCAGCGTTGATGACGGGCGACAAGAGACCCAGTACTTC. Protein product: CSVDDGRQETQYF.

This clonotype appeared many times. J is TRBJ1-2 and V is TRBV12-3 or TRBV12-4; possible D gene TRBD1, 6 bases. This CDR3 has 14 amino acids. V lost 6 bases to trimming and J lost 0 bases, with 11 bases between them. The CDR3 region is CASSLTGANYGYTF. CDR3 nucleotides: TGTGCCAGCAGCCTGACAGGAGCTAACTATGGCTACACCTTC.

This clonotype was counted ten times or more. The J gene is TRBJ2-7, the V gene TRBV7-2; 8 positions match TRBD2. There are 14 residues in the CDR3. Germline V CDR1 and CDR2: SGHTA, FQGNSA. J gave up 6 bases and V 5 bases, and 9 bases lay outside the gene matches. Here the CDR3 DNA reads TGTGCCAGCAGCGCATCTGCCGGGGGGGCCGAGCAGTACTTC. It codes for CASSASAGGAEQYF. The full variable domain, rest sourced from reference TRBV7-2 and TRBJ2-7, is GAGVSQSPSNKVTEKGKDVELRCDPISGHTALYWYRQSLGQGLEFLIYFQGNSAPDKSGLPSDRFSAERTGGSVSTLTIQRTQQEDSAVYLCASSASAGGAEQYFGPGTRLTVT.

This clonotype is medium-sized by share. The chain links TRBV14 to TRBJ2-2; D gene ambiguous. V was cut by 3 bases and J by 0 bases, with 14 bases left in between. The germline CDR1 and CDR2 sequences are SGHDN and FVKESK. The CDR3 consists of 17 residues. The CDR3 DNA follows: TGTGCCAGCAGCCACTCACCCTATGCCGCGAACACCGGGGAGCTGTTTTTT. Translation gives CASSHSPYAANTGELFF. The variable domain in full, with the rest retrieved from reference TRBV14 and TRBJ2-2, is EAGVTQFPSHSVIEKGQTVTLRCDPISGHDNLYWYRRVMGKEIKFLLHFVKESKQDESGMPNNRFLAERTGGTYSTLKVQPAELEDSGVYFCASSHSPYAANTGELFFGEGSRLTVL.

In this sample, this clonotype turned up many times. The gene calls are TRBV20-1 and TRBJ2-7; tentative D call: TRBD1 (5 bases). Per the germline V gene, CDR1 is DFQATT and CDR2 is SNEGSKA (reference sequence). This CDR3 spans 14 amino acids. Trimming removed 6 bases from V and 3 bases from J, with 18 bases in between. The CDR3: CSALFTQGVYEQYF. As DNA, the CDR3 is TGCAGTGCATTATTCACCCAGGGTGTCTACGAGCAGTACTTC.

This clonotype was detected ten times or more. The rearrangement links TRBV18 to TRBJ1-1; D perhaps matches TRBD1 (5 bases). CDR1 is KGHSH, CDR2 LQKENI, per germline. Trimming left V 9 bases short and J 0 bases short, with 11 bases between. CDR3 length: 13 residues. This CDR3 reads CASLPGLNTEAFF. CDR3 DNA: TGTGCCAGTCTACCGGGACTGAACACTGAAGCTTTCTTT.

This clonotype was found many times. The chain carries TRBV20-1 and TRBJ2-3; 7 bases map to TRBD1. The J segment lost 0 bases and the V segment lost 5 bases, leaving 8 bases of the junction unmatched. There are 15 residues in the CDR3. Germline V gene data show CDR1 as DFQATT and CDR2 as SNEGSKA (reference sequence). The CDR3 nucleotides are TGCAGTGCTGACCCGGGACAGTTAAGCACAGATACGCAGTATTTT. It encodes CSADPGQLSTDTQYF.

This clonotype was observed many times. The chain carries TRBV6-4 and TRBJ2-2, with TRBD2 identical over 9 bases. Germline CDR1 MRHNA, CDR2 SNTAGT. The length of the CDR3 is 15 residues. The J segment lost 6 bases and the V segment lost 0 bases, leaving 2 bases of the junction unmatched. This CDR3 reads CASSDSAGGPGELFF. DNA of the CDR3: TGTGCCAGCAGTGACTCTGCGGGGGGGCCCGGGGAGCTGTTTTTT.

This clonotype was recorded many times. In DNA, the CDR3 is TGTGCCAGCAGCCTAGGCCGGGGAGCTAACACAGATACGCAGTATTTT. Encoded protein: CASSLGRGANTDTQYF. The chain carries TRBV7-2 and TRBJ2-3; TRBD2 might be the D (5 bases). Looked up from germline, CDR1 is SGHTA and CDR2 is FQGNSA. V was cut by 5 bases and J by 2 bases, with 17 bases left in between. CDR3 length: 16 residues. The entire variable domain, with the rest obtained from reference TRBV7-2 and TRBJ2-3, is as follows: GAGVSQSPSNKVTEKGKDVELRCDPISGHTALYWYRQSLGQGLEFLIYFQGNSAPDKSGLPSDRFSAERTGGSVSTLTIQRTQQEDSAVYLCASSLGRGANTDTQYFGPGTRLTVL.

This clonotype has ten or more counts. The rearrangement uses TRBV30 and TRBJ1-2; 12 bases match TRBD1. CDR1 is GTSNPN and CDR2 is SVGIG in the germline V gene (reference sequence). The CDR3 covers 14 residues. The V segment lost 2 bases and the J segment 5 bases; nucleotides outside the gene matches: 3. CDR3 DNA: TGTGCCTGGAGTCCGGGACAGGGGGCTTATGGCTACACCTTC. Translating gives CAWSPGQGAYGYTF.

This clonotype was seen ten or more times. The chain links TRBV20-1 to TRBJ1-1, with D possibly matching TRBD1 (5 bases). V was cut by 3 bases and J by 1 base, with 12 bases left in between. Germline CDR1 and CDR2: DFQATT and SNEGSKA (reference sequence). This CDR3 is 14 amino acids long. The CDR3 DNA is TGCAGTGCTAGTAGGGCGGGGACGAACACTGAAGCTTTCTTT. Amino acids: CSASRAGTNTEAFF.

This clonotype was found many times. The V and J genes are TRBV20-1 and TRBJ1-5; no reliable D call. Trimming shortened V by 1 base and J by 0 bases, and 4 bases separated the two germline ends. CDR1 DFQATT and CDR2 SNEGSKA come from the germline V gene (reference sequence). This CDR3 has 13 amino acids. CDR3 sequence (DNA): TGCAGTGCTAGAGGAGGTAGCAATCAGCCCCAGCATTTT. Amino acid sequence: CSARGGSNQPQHF.

This clonotype showed up many times. The rearrangement joins TRBV6-6 to TRBJ2-7, with D uncertain. This CDR3 is 14 amino acids long. With 5 bases removed from V and 2 bases from J, the gap between germline ends came to 13 bases. Looked up from germline, CDR1 is MNHNY and CDR2 is SVGAGI (reference sequence). The CDR3: CASSAYGSTYEQYF. CDR3 in DNA: TGTGCCAGCAGTGCCTATGGCAGTACCTACGAGCAGTACTTC.

This clonotype showed up many times. The rearrangement links TRBV7-9 to TRBJ1-1; 9 bases agree with TRBD1. The ends lost 6 bases at V and 5 bases at J; junction bases unmatched: 10. CDR1 and CDR2 (germline): SEHNR, FQNEAQ (reference sequence). This CDR3 contains 15 residues. This CDR3 reads CASRKTGGGFTEAFF. In DNA form, the CDR3 reads TGTGCCAGCAGAAAAACAGGGGGCGGATTTACTGAAGCTTTCTTT.

This clonotype has at least ten counts. V usage is TRBV19 and J usage is TRBJ2-7; TRBD2 might be the D (5 bases). V shed 8 bases and J shed 5 bases, with 19 bases lying between them. Germline CDR1 and CDR2: LNHDA and SQIVND (reference sequence). The CDR3 contains 14 residues. The CDR3 loop is CASSSREFRNEQYF. In DNA, the CDR3 is TGTGCCAGTTCGTCTCGGGAATTCCGTAACGAGCAGTACTTC.

This clonotype appeared many times. The chain employs TRBV6-2 or TRBV6-3 and TRBJ1-3; D is unclear. Germline V CDR1 and CDR2: MNHEY, SVGEGT. V was cut by 0 bases and J by 0 bases, with 9 bases left in between. The CDR3 sequence is 16 residues long. CDR3 nucleotides: TGTGCCAGCAGTTACTCCGACGTCGCCTCTGGAAACACCATATATTTT. Its translation is CASSYSDVASGNTIYF.

The chain employs TRBV27 and TRBJ1-6; D gene uncertain. Trimming shortened V by 2 bases and J by 6 bases, and 8 bases separated the two germline ends. Germline V lookup: CDR1 MNHEY, CDR2 SMNVEV (reference sequence). This CDR3 comprises 14 residues. Written as DNA, the CDR3 is TGTGCCAGCAGTTTACTGTCGTCTAATTCACCCCTCCACTTT. Encoded protein: CASSLLSSNSPLHF.

Ten or more counts support this clonotype. The chain couples TRBV7-8 to TRBJ2-2; 7 bases fit TRBD1. The germline CDR1 and CDR2 sequences are SGHVS and FQNEAQ. The CDR3 covers 17 residues. V was clipped by 1 base and J by 5 bases; unmatched bases: 10. The CDR3 DNA reads TGTGCCAGCAGCTTAGGGGCCGGGACAGCCTTTACCGGGGAGCTGTTTTTT. It translates to CASSLGAGTAFTGELFF.

This clonotype was recorded at least ten times. V is TRBV28 and J is TRBJ2-7; D may be TRBD1 (5 bases). Trimming cost V 5 bases and J 3 bases, with 11 bases left between them. Germline CDR1 MDHEN, CDR2 SYDVKM. CDR3 length: 13 amino acids. The CDR3 protein is CASSQPGLYEQYF. CDR3 coding DNA: TGTGCCAGCAGTCAGCCAGGGCTCTACGAGCAGTACTTC.

This clonotype came up many times. V gene TRBV4-1 combines with J gene TRBJ1-1, with TRBD1 matching over 9 bases. The CDR3 consists of 15 residues. CDR1 is MGHRA, CDR2 YSYEKL, per germline. After removal of 1 base from V and 3 bases from J, the junction contained 3 bases not matched to a gene. The CDR3 region has the DNA TGCGCCAGCAGCCAAGTGGGACAGGGTCACACTGAAGCTTTCTTT. This codes for CASSQVGQGHTEAFF.

This clonotype was seen many times. V and J are TRBV9 and TRBJ1-2; no clear D gene. The CDR3 is 11 residues long. Germline loops: CDR1 SGDLS, CDR2 YYNGEE. Trimming took off 2 bases at V and 4 bases at J, with 3 bases between the two ends. CDR3 residues: CASSVGYGYTF. The DNA for the CDR3 is TGTGCCAGCAGCGTGGGCTATGGCTACACCTTC.

The chain couples TRBV5-8 to TRBJ2-7; D gene unclear. CDR3 size: 14 residues. The ends were cut back, 0 bases at V and 2 bases at J, with 9 bases in the middle. Germline assignment: CDR1 SGHTS and CDR2 YDEGEE. The CDR3 spells CASSLELSTYEQYF. The CDR3 DNA sequence: TGTGCCAGCAGCTTGGAACTTTCTACCTACGAGCAGTACTTC.

The sample holds many counts of this clonotype. The chain combines TRBV20-1 with TRBJ2-4, with D hard to call. V lost 1 base and J 0 bases, leaving 7 bases between the germline ends. Germline values: CDR1 DFQATT, CDR2 SNEGSKA (reference sequence). The CDR3 has 14 amino acids. Here the CDR3 DNA reads TGCAGTGCTAGAGTAGGTCTAGCCAAAAACATTCAGTACTTC. Its translation: CSARVGLAKNIQYF.

The chain uses TRBV28 and TRBJ2-1; 8 bases match TRBD2. Germline lookup yields CDR1 MDHEN and CDR2 SYDVKM. Losses at the gene ends were 5 bases for V and 9 bases for J; bases not matched to a gene: 15. This CDR3 is 16 amino acids long. CDR3 in DNA: TGTGCCAGCAGTCCCCAATTCGGGGGGGCCTCCAGTGAGCAGTTCTTC. Translation: CASSPQFGGASSEQFF.